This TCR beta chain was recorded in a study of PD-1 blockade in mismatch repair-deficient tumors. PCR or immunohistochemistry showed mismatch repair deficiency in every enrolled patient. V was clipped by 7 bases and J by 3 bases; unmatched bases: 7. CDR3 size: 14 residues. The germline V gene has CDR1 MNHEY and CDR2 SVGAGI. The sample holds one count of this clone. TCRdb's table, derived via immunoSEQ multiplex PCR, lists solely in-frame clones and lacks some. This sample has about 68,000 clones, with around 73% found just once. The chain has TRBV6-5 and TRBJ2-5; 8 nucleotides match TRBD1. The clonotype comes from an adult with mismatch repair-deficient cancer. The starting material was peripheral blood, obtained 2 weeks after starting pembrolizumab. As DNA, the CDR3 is TGTGCCAGCACCACGACAGGGGCAGAAGAGACCCAGTACTTC. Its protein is CASTTTGAEETQYF.